The rows below give T cell receptor beta chains drawn from one sample of a study of blood T cell repertoires in COVID-19. Here immunoSEQ multiplex PCR was the method, and the copy in TCRdb shows in-frame clones only, minus some. The sample has approximately 260,000 clones, 70% to 85% seen once. Specimen: peripheral blood. These TCRs come from a woman aged 80 or over with active or convalescent COVID-19. The CDR3 runs from the conserved cysteine through the conserved F or W. D genes are given only for firm matches. The size of a clone is reported for some rows only, either as once, few or many, or as a class for expanded clones.

size	D	J	V	DNA	CDR3
once	.	TRBJ1-1	TRBV6-1	TGTGCCAGCAGTGATTGGCTGAACACTGAAGCTTTCTTT	CASSDWLNTEAFF
.	.	TRBJ1-6	TRBV6-2/TRBV6-3	TGTGCCAGCAGTTTTGACAGTTCACCCCTCCACTTT	CASSFDSSPLHF
.	TRBD1	TRBJ1-2	TRBV6-5	TGTGCCAGCAGGGCCGACAGGGTTGAATATGGCTACACCTTC	CASRADRVEYGYTF
.	.	TRBJ2-6	TRBV15	TGTGCCACCAGCAGAGACCCTGGGGGCGCTGGGGCCAACGTCCTGACTTTC	CATSRDPGGAGANVLTF
once	.	TRBJ1-2	TRBV28	TGTGCCAGCAGTTATTCCCCTAACAGGGTTGAAGCAAGTGGCTACACCTTC	CASSYSPNRVEASGYTF
.	TRBD1	TRBJ2-7	TRBV28	TGTGCCAGCAGTCGAGACAGGGGGCGGCTATTTATCTACGAGCAGTACTTC	CASSRDRGRLFIYEQYF
.	.	TRBJ1-2	TRBV11-2	TGTGCCAGCAGCTTAGGCCACAAAGCGGACTATGGCTACACCTTC	CASSLGHKADYGYTF
.	TRBD1	TRBJ1-1	TRBV18	TGTGCCAGCTCAAGACCATTCCGGGACAGAAGCATGAACACTGAAGCTTTCTTT	CASSRPFRDRSMNTEAFF
.	.	TRBJ2-5	TRBV9	TGTGCCAGCAGCGTAGCTCCGCTACAAGAGACCCAGTACTTC	CASSVAPLQETQYF
.	.	TRBJ1-5	TRBV11-3	TGTGCCAGCAGCTTAGAAACAGGGACCAGCAATCAGCCCCAGCATTTT	CASSLETGTSNQPQHF
.	TRBD1	TRBJ1-4	TRBV2	TGTGCCAGCAGTGCTGGACAGGGGTTTAATGAAAAACTGTTTTTT	CASSAGQGFNEKLFF
.	.	TRBJ1-1	TRBV6-4	TGTGCCAGCAGTGAAGGACTGGAAGCTTTCTTT	CASSEGLEAFF
.	.	TRBJ2-7	TRBV30	TGTGCCTGGAGTGCTGGCACCTCCTACGAGCAGTACTTC	CAWSAGTSYEQYF
.	TRBD1	TRBJ2-3	TRBV5-4	TGTGCCAGCAGCCCCGGGACAGACACAGATACGCAGTATTTT	CASSPGTDTDTQYF
.	.	TRBJ1-3	TRBV7-9	TGTGCCAGCAGCTTTGTGGGCAGCTACTTCTCTGGAAACACCATATATTTT	CASSFVGSYFSGNTIYF
.	.	TRBJ2-1	TRBV27	TGTGCCAGCGGTAGGTTAGCCGGGAGCTCCTACAATGAGCAGTTCTTC	CASGRLAGSSYNEQFF
few	TRBD1	TRBJ1-1	TRBV28	TGTGCCAGCAGTTTGGACAGGGTGAACACTGAAGCTTTCTTT	CASSLDRVNTEAFF
.	.	TRBJ2-6	TRBV7-8	TGTGCCAGCAGCTTAGCGTTTCGGTACTCTGGGGCCAACGTCCTGACTTTC	CASSLAFRYSGANVLTF
few	.	TRBJ1-1	TRBV18	TGTGCCAGCTCACCCGGCTTGGGCAGGGGTGGAGGCACTGAAGCTTTCTTT	CASSPGLGRGGGTEAFF
.	TRBD1	TRBJ1-2	TRBV28	TGTGCCAGCAGCCGGACCATTCACCCGGGACAGGGGGCCGACTATGGCTACACCTTC	CASSRTIHPGQGADYGYTF
.	.	TRBJ1-1	TRBV5-1	TGCGCCAGCAGCTTGGTAGGGGGGAACACTGAAGCTTTCTTT	CASSLVGGNTEAFF
.	.	TRBJ2-7	TRBV6-5	TGTGCCAGCAGACAGATCCCGACGGCTTCCTACGAGCAGTACTTC	CASRQIPTASYEQYF
.	.	TRBJ1-3	TRBV7-2	TGTGCCAGCAGCTTAGAAGGACTTACTGGAAACACCATATATTTT	CASSLEGLTGNTIYF
.	.	TRBJ2-1	TRBV6-5	TGTGCCAGCAGCCTAAGGGGGGACAGAGGTGAGCAGTTCTTC	CASSLRGDRGEQFF
.	TRBD2	TRBJ2-5	TRBV5-4	TGTGCCAGCAGCTCGAGGGGACTAGCGGGGGCACAAGAGACCCAGTACTTC	CASSSRGLAGAQETQYF
.	TRBD2	TRBJ2-5	TRBV5-1	TGCGCCAGCAGCAGAGAGACTAGCTTAGAGACCCAGTACTTC	CASSRETSLETQYF
.	TRBD2	TRBJ2-1	TRBV28	TGTGCCAGCAGTTCCGGGACTACCTATAACAATGAGCAGTTCTTC	CASSSGTTYNNEQFF
.	.	TRBJ1-6	TRBV30	TGTGCCCTAAGCTCCTATAATTCACCCCTCCACTTT	CALSSYNSPLHF
.	.	TRBJ1-1	TRBV5-4	TGTACCAGCAGCTTGCAGGGGATGAACACTGAAGCTTTCTTT	CTSSLQGMNTEAFF
.	TRBD1	TRBJ1-2	TRBV10-3	TGTGCCATCAGTGACCCCACAGGGGCTGCCTATGGCTACACCTTC	CAISDPTGAAYGYTF
few	.	TRBJ2-2	TRBV5-6	TGTGCCAGCAGCCCTAAGAACACCGGGGAGCTGTTTTTT	CASSPKNTGELFF
.	TRBD1	TRBJ1-1	TRBV4-1	TGCGCCAGCAGCCAAGCCCCAGGGGGATACACTGAAGCTTTCTTT	CASSQAPGGYTEAFF
.	TRBD2	TRBJ2-7	TRBV7-2	TGTGCCAGCAGCCACGCATCCTTCAACCGGGAGGCCCATATCTACGAGCAGTACTTC	CASSHASFNREAHIYEQYF
.	.	TRBJ2-3	TRBV11-2	TGTGCCAGCAGCTTAAGCACCTTCTCGGATACGCAGTATTTT	CASSLSTFSDTQYF
once	.	TRBJ1-5	TRBV19	TGTGCCAGTACCGATGGGGGAGGCGGCAATCAGCCCCAGCATTTT	CASTDGGGGNQPQHF
.	.	TRBJ2-7	TRBV3-1/TRBV3-2	TGTGCCAGCAGCCAGAGCCCTGCGAGGGGGAAGCAGTACTTC	CASSQSPARGKQYF
.	TRBD2	TRBJ2-3	TRBV3-1/TRBV3-2	TGTGCCAGCAGCCAAGGGTCTAGCGGGGGGGCAGATACGCAGTATTTT	CASSQGSSGGADTQYF
.	.	TRBJ2-3	TRBV27	TGTGCCAGCAAACCAGAAAACACAGATACGCAGTATTTT	CASKPENTDTQYF
few	.	TRBJ1-6	TRBV5-1	TGCGCCAGCAGCACAGGTCAGAGTAATTCACCCCTCCACTTT	CASSTGQSNSPLHF
.	TRBD2	TRBJ2-7	TRBV27	TGTGCCAGCAGGACCCTTGCGGGGGACTACTACGAGCAGTACTTC	CASRTLAGDYYEQYF
few	TRBD2	TRBJ2-1	TRBV11-3	TGTGCCAGCAGCTCCACCGGGACTAGCGGCGAGGATGAGCAGTTCTTC	CASSSTGTSGEDEQFF